Below, 11 T cell receptor beta chains from the same sample are listed, as sequenced in a study of T-cell reconstitution after alpha-beta-depleted transplantation in children. TCRbeta library construction was performed incorporating unique molecular identifiers. Each CDR3 protein gets one entry after TCRdb re-called the PCR reads with MiXCR. The sample includes fewer than 550,000 distinct CDR3 sequences, 11% of them seen just once. The sample was PBMCs from the stem cell graft donor, taken from the stem cell graft. These receptor sequences come from a human donor who donated a stem cell graft to a child with acute myeloid leukemia.

This clonotype turned up a few times. The chain carries TRBV4-1 and TRBJ2-6, with D hard to call. Germline V gene sequence: CDR1 MGHRA, CDR2 YSYEKL. The length of the CDR3 is 15 residues. Trimming shortened V by 1 base and J by 1 base, and 5 bases separated the two germline ends. CDR3 residues: CASSQVASGANVLTF. For the CDR3, the DNA is TGCGCCAGCAGCCAAGTTGCGTCTGGGGCCAACGTCCTGACTTTC.

This clonotype was counted ten times or more. The chain combines TRBV5-6 with TRBJ2-3, with TRBD1 as a possible D gene (6 bases). Per the germline V gene, CDR1 is SGHDT and CDR2 is YYEEEE. The V end lost 1 base, the J end lost 1 base, and 10 bases lay between the germline ends. CDR3 length: 15 residues. The CDR3 bases are TGTGCCAGCAGCTTGAACAACAGGGGCACAGATACGCAGTATTTT. This gives the protein CASSLNNRGTDTQYF.

In its sample, this clonotype was seen a few times. The chain recombines TRBV20-1 with TRBJ2-2; TRBD1 matches at 9 bases. The trim removed 3 bases at V and 7 bases at J, leaving 9 bases unmatched. The CDR3 covers 15 residues. CDR1 DFQATT and CDR2 SNEGSKA come from the germline V gene (reference sequence). The DNA of the CDR3 is TGCAGTGCTAGCGGGACAGGGAGTGGTGACGGGGAGCTGTTTTTT. Translated, it gives CSASGTGSGDGELFF.

The chain employs TRBV6-1 and TRBJ2-5, with 9 bases aligning to TRBD1. CDR3 length equals 16 residues. V lost 2 bases and J lost 2; bases outside the gene matches: 6. Germline CDR1 MNHNS, CDR2 SASEGT. The CDR3 nucleotides read TGTGCCAGCAGTGAATACAGGGGGCTCCCGCAAGAGACCCAGTACTTC. It specifies CASSEYRGLPQETQYF.

This clonotype was found once. V usage is TRBV10-3 and J usage is TRBJ2-3; the D gene is possibly TRBD1 (5 bases). Germline values: CDR1 ENHRY, CDR2 SYGVKD. The CDR3 has 16 amino acids. V was shortened by 4 bases and J by 3 bases, with 17 bases between the two germline ends. Here the CDR3 reads CAISGMGRDLTDTQYF. CDR3 nucleotide sequence: TGTGCCATCAGTGGAATGGGGCGAGACCTAACAGATACGCAGTATTTT.

The gene calls are TRBV15 and TRBJ2-2; 10 positions agree with TRBD1. Trimming removed 3 bases from V and 2 bases from J; junction bases left unmatched: 3. This CDR3 is 16 amino acids long. CDR1 is LNHNV and CDR2 is YYDKDF in the germline V gene (reference sequence). DNA of the CDR3: TGTGCCACCAGCAGCGACAGGGGGCCTAACACCGGGGAGCTGTTTTTT. Encoded protein: CATSSDRGPNTGELFF.

Here the CDR3 reads CASSLPPGQGTGELFF. CDR3 DNA: TGTGCCAGCAGCCTCCCTCCGGGACAGGGCACCGGGGAGCTGTTTTTT. This chain connects TRBV5-5 to TRBJ2-2, with 9 bases that match TRBD1. V lost 4 bases to trimming and J lost 4 bases; unmatched junction nucleotides: 8. Germline V CDR1 and CDR2: SGHKS, YYEKEE (reference sequence). CDR3 length: 16 amino acids. The full variable domain, its missing parts supplied by reference TRBV5-5 and TRBJ2-2, is DAGVTQSPTHLIKTRGQQVTLRCSPISGHKSVSWYQQVLGQGPQFIFQYYEKEERGRGNFPDRFSARQFPNYSSELNVNALLLGDSALYLCASSLPPGQGTGELFFGEGSRLTVL.

This clonotype has a count of ten or more. The chain is built from TRBV7-2 and TRBJ2-2; TRBD2 is a possible D gene (7 bases). The CDR3 length is 15 residues. V dropped 7 bases and J dropped 5 bases, with 17 bases sitting between them. The germline CDR1 and CDR2 sequences are SGHTA and FQGNSA. CDR3 loop: CASTPPGGETGELFF. The CDR3, as DNA: TGTGCCAGCACTCCCCCGGGGGGCGAAACCGGGGAGCTGTTTTTT.

This clonotype was observed a few times. V usage is TRBV6-5 and J usage is TRBJ2-5, with 10 bases that match TRBD2. The trim removed 0 bases at V and 4 bases at J, leaving 2 bases unmatched. This CDR3 comprises 15 residues. Germline CDR1 and CDR2: MNHEY and SVGAGI. For the CDR3, the DNA is TGTGCCAGCAGTTACTCAGCGGGGGGGCGAGAGACCCAGTACTTC. Translated, it gives CASSYSAGGRETQYF.

This clonotype appeared many times. The V gene is TRBV5-6, the J gene TRBJ2-3; D ambiguous. In germline, CDR1 is SGHDT, CDR2 YYEEEE. The V gene lost 2 bases and the J gene lost 0 bases, with 10 bases spanning the gap. The CDR3 totals 15 residues. CDR3 amino acids: CASSLVDLSTDTQYF. CDR3 sequence (DNA): TGTGCCAGCAGCTTAGTAGATTTGAGCACAGATACGCAGTATTTT.

The chain has TRBV12-3 or TRBV12-4 and TRBJ1-3; no definite D call. The CDR3 loop spans 16 amino acids. The V end lost 7 bases, the J end lost 3 bases, and 19 bases lay between the germline ends. CDR3 DNA: TGTGCCAGCACCCACCCAAAAGGGTTTTTTGGAAACACCATATATTTT. It is translated as CASTHPKGFFGNTIYF.